This TCR beta chain was found in a study of blood T cell repertoires in COVID-19. Authors' processing steps: Counts of nucleated cells, estimated from reference gene primer amplification, were obtained. The data were produced by immunoSEQ multiplex PCR, yet TCRdb's version contains in-frame clones alone and is incomplete. From that table come the V and J calls and clone size; the DNA was used to work out D and trimming. Here the sample spans some 290,000 clones, approximately 89% being singletons. From germline, CDR1 is KGHSH and CDR2 LQKENI. This CDR3 has 17 amino acids. The junction had 5 bases not matched to a gene; V was cut back by 3 bases and J by 2 bases.

Sequenced input: peripheral blood. The clonotype originates from a woman aged 25 to 39 with COVID-19, enrolled during active disease. The gene calls are TRBV18 and TRBJ2-3; the match to TRBD2 covers 13 bases. The CDR3 DNA reads TGTGCCAGCTCACCTCTTGGACTAGCGGGAGACACAGATACGCAGTATTTT. Translated: CASSPLGLAGDTDTQYF.